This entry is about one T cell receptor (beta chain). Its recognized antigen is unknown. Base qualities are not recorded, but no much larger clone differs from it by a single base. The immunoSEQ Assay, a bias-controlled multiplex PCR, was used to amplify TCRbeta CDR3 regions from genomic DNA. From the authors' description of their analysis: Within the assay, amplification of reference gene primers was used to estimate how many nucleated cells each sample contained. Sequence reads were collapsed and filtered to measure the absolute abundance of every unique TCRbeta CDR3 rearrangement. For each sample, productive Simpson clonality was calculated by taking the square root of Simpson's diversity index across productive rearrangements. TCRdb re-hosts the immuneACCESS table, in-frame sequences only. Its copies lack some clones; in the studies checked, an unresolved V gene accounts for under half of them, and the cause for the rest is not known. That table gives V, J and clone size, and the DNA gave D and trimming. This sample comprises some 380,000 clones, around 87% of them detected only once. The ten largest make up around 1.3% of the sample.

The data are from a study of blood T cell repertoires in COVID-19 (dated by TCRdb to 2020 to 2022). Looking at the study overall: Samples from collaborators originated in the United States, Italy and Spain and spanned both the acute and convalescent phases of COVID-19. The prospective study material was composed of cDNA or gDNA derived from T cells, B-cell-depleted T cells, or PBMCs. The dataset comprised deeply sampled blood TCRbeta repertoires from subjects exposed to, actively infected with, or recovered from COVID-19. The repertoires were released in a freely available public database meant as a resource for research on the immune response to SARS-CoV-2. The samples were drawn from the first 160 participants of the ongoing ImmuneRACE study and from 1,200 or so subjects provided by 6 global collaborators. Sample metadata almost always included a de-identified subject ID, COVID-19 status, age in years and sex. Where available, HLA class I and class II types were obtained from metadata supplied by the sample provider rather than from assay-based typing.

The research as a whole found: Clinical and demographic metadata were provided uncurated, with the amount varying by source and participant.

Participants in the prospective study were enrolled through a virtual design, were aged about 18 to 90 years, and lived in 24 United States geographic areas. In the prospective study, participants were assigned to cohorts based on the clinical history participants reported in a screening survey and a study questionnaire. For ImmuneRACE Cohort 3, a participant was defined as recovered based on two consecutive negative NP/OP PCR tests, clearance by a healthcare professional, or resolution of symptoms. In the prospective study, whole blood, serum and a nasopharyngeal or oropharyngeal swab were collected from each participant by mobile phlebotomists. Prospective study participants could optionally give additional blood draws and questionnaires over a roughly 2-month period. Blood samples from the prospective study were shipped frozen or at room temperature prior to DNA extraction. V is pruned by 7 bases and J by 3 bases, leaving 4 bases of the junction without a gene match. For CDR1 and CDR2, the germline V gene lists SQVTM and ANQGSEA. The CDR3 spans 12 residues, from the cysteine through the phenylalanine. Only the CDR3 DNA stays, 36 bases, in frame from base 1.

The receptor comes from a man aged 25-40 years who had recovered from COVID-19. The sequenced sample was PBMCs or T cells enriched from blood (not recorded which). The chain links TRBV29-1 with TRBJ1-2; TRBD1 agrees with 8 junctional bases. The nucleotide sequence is TGCAGCGCCTCGGACAGGGACTATGGCTACACCTTC. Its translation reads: CSASDRDYGYTF. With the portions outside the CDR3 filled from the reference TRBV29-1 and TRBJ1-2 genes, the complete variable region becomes SAVISQKPSRDICQRGTSLTIQCQVDSQVTMMFWYRQQPGQSLTLIATANQGSEATYESGFVIDKFPISRPNLTFSTLTVSNMSPEDSSIYLCSASDRDYGYTFGSGTRLTVV.